Each of the 30 T cell receptor beta chains below was sequenced from the same sample in a study of persistence of HIV-infected CD4 T cells. Nonspecific anti-CD3/anti-CD28 bead stimulation represents the broad CD4+ T cell repertoire. Sorting of responding CD4+ T cells relied on upregulated CD40 ligand together with CD69. This was the immunoSEQ version 4 assay in survey mode. Using immunoSEQ multiplex PCR, the repertoire was profiled, and TCRdb retains in-frame clones only, with some absent. This table has under 50,000 clones, approximately 90% appearing once. What these receptors recognize is not known. Sequenced material: CD4+ T cells sorted from PBMCs after roughly 18-hour stimulation, taken from a patient who received antiretroviral therapy. These receptors all come from an adult woman with HIV who was CMV-seropositive.

The chain couples TRBV25-1 to TRBJ1-1; D is ambiguous. CDR1 is MGHDK and CDR2 is SYGVNS in the germline V gene. V was cut by 1 base and J by 1 base, with 13 bases left in between. This CDR3 contains 16 residues. CDR3 DNA sequence: TGTGCCAGCAGTGAATTCATAACACCCACGAACACTGAAGCTTTCTTT. It encodes CASSEFITPTNTEAFF.

This chain joins TRBV7-8 and TRBJ2-1; 9 positions agree with TRBD2. V lost 6 bases and J lost 11; bases outside the gene matches: 8. This CDR3 spans 13 amino acids. Germline CDR1 SGHVS, CDR2 FQNEAQ. The CDR3 coding sequence is TGTGCCAGCAGACCGTGGACTAGCGTTCAGCAGTTCTTC. Translating it yields CASRPWTSVQQFF.

Written as DNA, the CDR3 is TGTGCCAGCAGTGCGGGTCGACTAGCGGGAGGGAACACCGGGGAGCTGTTTTTT. Translating gives CASSAGRLAGGNTGELFF. The rearrangement links TRBV2 to TRBJ2-2; 13 bases align to TRBD2. Germline V lookup: CDR1 SNHLY, CDR2 FYNNEI. CDR3 size: 18 residues. V shed 4 bases, J shed 1 base, and the junction held 6 bases outside the gene matches.

The CDR3: CATRLAGTDTQYF. Written as DNA, the CDR3 is TGTGCCACCAGACTAGCGGGCACAGATACGCAGTATTTT. This chain joins TRBV12-3 or TRBV12-4 and TRBJ2-3; 9 bases map to TRBD2. V trimming: 10 bases; J trimming: 1 base; junction bases outside the gene matches: 3. The CDR3 totals 13 residues.

The chain carries TRBV6-2 or TRBV6-3 and TRBJ1-2; possibly TRBD1 for D (5 bases). The CDR3 has 12 amino acids. Germline V gene data show CDR1 as MNHEY and CDR2 as SVGEGT. V was clipped by 6 bases and J by 8 bases, with 13 bases between them. The CDR3 reads CASSQGPGGYTF. DNA of the CDR3: TGTGCCAGCAGCCAGGGACCGGGAGGCTACACCTTC.

V is TRBV19 and J is TRBJ2-1; 9 nucleotides agree with TRBD2. This CDR3 has 16 residues. Per the germline V gene, CDR1 is LNHDA and CDR2 is SQIVND (reference sequence). The V and J ends lost 5 bases and 3 bases, in that order; junction bases with no gene match: 8. The CDR3 DNA reads as TGTGCCAGTAGTCCACAGGCTAGCGGGATCTACAATGAGCAGTTCTTC. This gives the protein CASSPQASGIYNEQFF.

The chain joins TRBV24-1 to TRBJ1-5; no firm D call. The CDR3 totals 12 residues. The V end was cut by 4 bases, the J end by 1 base, with 1 base between. CDR1 is KGHDR, CDR2 SFDVKD, per germline. The CDR3 protein is CATSDSNQPQHF. Written as DNA, the CDR3 is TGTGCCACCAGTGACAGCAATCAGCCCCAGCATTTT.

The chain uses TRBV24-1 and TRBJ1-2; 8 bases match TRBD1. This CDR3 region has 16 residues. V shed 4 bases, J shed 5 bases, and the junction held 11 bases outside the gene matches. Germline values: CDR1 KGHDR, CDR2 SFDVKD. CDR3 bases: TGTGCCACCAGTGACCCATCTATGGACAGGGCGTATGGCTACACCTTC. Protein: CATSDPSMDRAYGYTF.

The rearrangement links TRBV3-1 (or the pseudogene TRBV3-2) to TRBJ1-4, with TRBD1 matching over 8 bases. CDR1 LGHDT and CDR2 YNNKEL come from the germline V gene (reference sequence). V trimming: 5 bases; J trimming: 2 bases; junction bases outside the gene matches: 1. The CDR3 has 14 residues. The CDR3 here is CASSRQGTNEKLFF. Here the CDR3 DNA reads TGTGCCAGCAGCAGACAGGGGACTAATGAAAAACTGTTTTTT.

The chain joins TRBV28 to TRBJ1-3; unclear D gene. Trimming took 5 bases from V and 0 from J, leaving 11 bases between them. Germline V gene lookup returns CDR1 MDHEN and CDR2 SYDVKM. There are 15 residues in the CDR3. The CDR3: CASSAGDFSGNTIYF. The DNA of the CDR3 is TGTGCCAGCAGTGCCGGCGACTTCTCTGGAAACACCATATATTTT.

The CDR3 sequence: CASSYPGQGFYYGYTF. In DNA form, the CDR3 reads TGTGCCAGCAGTTACCCGGGACAGGGCTTCTACTATGGCTACACCTTC. The chain carries TRBV6-2 or TRBV6-3 and TRBJ1-2; 9 nucleotides match TRBD1. The CDR3 is 16 residues long. CDR1 and CDR2 (germline): MNHEY, SVGEGT. The trim removed 2 bases at V and 3 bases at J, leaving 7 bases unmatched.

The chain is built from TRBV6-6 and TRBJ2-3, with 8 bases lining up with TRBD1. This CDR3 is built from 12 residues. The junction had 0 bases not matched to a gene; V was cut back by 5 bases and J by 5 bases. Germline V gene sequence: CDR1 MNHNY, CDR2 SVGAGI (reference sequence). CDR3 amino acids: CASSTGGDTQYF. DNA for the CDR3: TGTGCCAGCAGTACAGGGGGAGATACGCAGTATTTT.

The J gene is TRBJ1-1, the V gene TRBV6-6; the D is unclear. In germline, CDR1 is MNHNY, CDR2 SVGAGI (reference sequence). This CDR3 is 19 amino acids long. V was shortened by 5 bases and J by 2 bases, with 27 bases between the two germline ends. Here the CDR3 reads CASSHTLRTGRRTNTEAFF. For the CDR3, the DNA is TGTGCCAGCAGTCACACATTACGCACCGGGCGAAGAACAAACACTGAAGCTTTCTTT.

The CDR3 region is CASRPPGQKETQYF. The CDR3, as DNA: TGTGCCAGCAGGCCCCCGGGACAGAAAGAGACCCAGTACTTC. The chain carries TRBV5-8 and TRBJ2-5; TRBD1 aligns across 7 bases. Germline V gives CDR1 SGHTS, CDR2 YDEGEE. The CDR3 totals 14 residues. Unmatched junction bases numbered 7, after V lost 5 bases and J lost 3 bases.

This chain connects TRBV5-6 to TRBJ1-5; TRBD1 is a possible D gene (5 bases). CDR1 is SGHDT, CDR2 YYEEEE, per germline. Trimming cost V 3 bases and J 3 bases, with 19 bases left between them. There are 17 residues in the CDR3. Here the CDR3 DNA reads TGTGCCAGCAGCTCGGTAAGGGGAATCAAGGACAATCAGCCCCAGCATTTT. As protein: CASSSVRGIKDNQPQHF.

V usage is TRBV4-1 and J usage is TRBJ2-4, with 10 bases fitting TRBD2. From germline, CDR1 is MGHRA and CDR2 YSYEKL. The CDR3 loop spans 21 amino acids. Trimming took 3 bases from V and 2 from J; bases not matched to a gene: 19. This chain's CDR3 is CASSHPRGVAGGRGTKNIQYF. DNA for the CDR3: TGCGCCAGCAGCCATCCCAGGGGAGTAGCGGGAGGAAGAGGAACCAAAAACATTCAGTACTTC.

This clone was seen just once. The rearrangement uses TRBV14 and TRBJ1-1; possible D gene TRBD1, 5 bases. Germline CDR1 and CDR2: SGHDN and FVKESK. V shed 1 base and J shed 2 bases, with 11 bases lying between them. The CDR3 extends over 15 amino acids. The CDR3 reads CASSQGAGRNTEAFF. As DNA, the CDR3 is TGTGCCAGCAGCCAAGGGGCAGGGAGAAACACTGAAGCTTTCTTT.

V is TRBV4-3 and J is TRBJ1-2, with 7 bases identical to TRBD1. Germline V gives CDR1 LGHNA, CDR2 YSLEER. The CDR3 is 16 residues long. Trimming at V came to 3 bases and at J to 6 bases, leaving 13 bases not matched to a gene. CDR3 sequence reads: CASSQATGTLNHGYTF. DNA of the CDR3: TGCGCCAGCAGCCAGGCGACAGGGACCCTTAATCATGGCTACACCTTC.

The V gene is TRBV19, the J gene TRBJ1-2; D uncertain. Germline V gene data show CDR1 as LNHDA and CDR2 as SQIVND (reference sequence). The CDR3 consists of 14 residues. Trimming took 2 bases from V and 9 from J, leaving 16 bases between them. The CDR3 sequence is CASSISSSLGSYTF. CDR3 bases: TGTGCCAGTAGTATAAGCAGCTCCCTGGGGAGCTACACCTTC.

The genes are TRBV7-2 and TRBJ2-1; 11 nucleotides match TRBD2. Looked up from germline, CDR1 is SGHTA and CDR2 is FQGNSA. The CDR3 contains 15 residues. V dropped 4 bases and J dropped 4; count of bases not matched to a gene: 3. CDR3 sequence: CASSSTSGIYNEQFF. The CDR3 DNA follows: TGTGCCAGCAGCTCGACTAGCGGGATATACAATGAGCAGTTCTTC.

This chain links TRBV7-8 with TRBJ2-2; D gene uncertain. Germline lookup yields CDR1 SGHVS and CDR2 FQNEAQ. CDR3 size: 14 residues. V was shortened by 1 base and J by 8 bases, with 11 bases between the two germline ends. In nucleotides, the CDR3 is TGTGCCAGCAGCTTAGTTCCACCTGCAGGGGAGCTGTTTTTT. Its protein product is CASSLVPPAGELFF. The full variable domain, completed using reference TRBV7-8 and TRBJ2-2, is GAGVSQSPRYKVAKRGQDVALRCDPISGHVSLFWYQQALGQGPEFLTYFQNEAQLDKSGLPSDRFFAERPEGSVSTLKIQRTQQEDSAVYLCASSLVPPAGELFFGEGSRLTVL.

The genes are TRBV7-8 and TRBJ2-7; 9 nucleotides match TRBD1. V trimming: 5 bases; J trimming: 12 bases; junction bases outside the gene matches: 5. The CDR3 length is 11 residues. The germline CDR1 and CDR2 sequences are SGHVS and FQNEAQ. In DNA form, the CDR3 reads TGTGCCAGCAGCCCCGACAGGGGGTGGTACTTC. Residues: CASSPDRGWYF. The variable domain in full, with the rest retrieved from reference TRBV7-8 and TRBJ2-7, is GAGVSQSPRYKVAKRGQDVALRCDPISGHVSLFWYQQALGQGPEFLTYFQNEAQLDKSGLPSDRFFAERPEGSVSTLKIQRTQQEDSAVYLCASSPDRGWYFGPGTRLTVT.

This clone showed up just a few times. This rearrangement joins TRBV5-5 to TRBJ1-5; maybe TRBD1 (6 bases). Trimming cost V 3 bases and J 9 bases, with 16 bases left between them. The CDR3 spans 14 residues. Germline lookup yields CDR1 SGHKS and CDR2 YYEKEE (reference sequence). The CDR3 spells CASSSGGSPWPQHF. Here the CDR3 DNA reads TGTGCCAGCAGCTCGGGGGGCAGCCCATGGCCCCAGCATTTT.

The rearrangement joins TRBV5-1 to TRBJ2-7; either TRBD1 or TRBD2 may supply D (5 bases each). The CDR3 is 14 amino acids. Trimming cost V 4 bases and J 2 bases, with 13 bases left between them. Germline-derived CDR1 and CDR2 are SGHRS and YFSETQ. Here the CDR3 DNA reads TGCGCCAGCAGCAACCCAGGGACCACCTACGAGCAGTACTTC. Translation gives CASSNPGTTYEQYF. Variable domain in full (rest from reference TRBV5-1 and TRBJ2-7): KAGVTQTPRYLIKTRGQQVTLSCSPISGHRSVSWYQQTPGQGLQFLFEYFSETQRNKGNFPGRFSGRQFSNSRSEMNVSTLELGDSALYLCASSNPGTTYEQYFGPGTRLTVT.

This rearrangement joins TRBV4-1 to TRBJ2-5; the D is unclear. Germline V gene data show CDR1 as MGHRA and CDR2 as YSYEKL. Trimming took 4 bases from V and 0 from J, leaving 21 bases between them. The CDR3 has 18 residues. The CDR3 DNA reads TGCGCCAGCAGCCGATTTATTAAGGGCGGAAACTACCAAGAGACCCAGTACTTC. Protein product: CASSRFIKGGNYQETQYF.

This clone has just one count. This chain uses TRBV2 with TRBJ2-7; TRBD2 agrees at 13 bases. Germline assignment: CDR1 SNHLY and CDR2 FYNNEI. The CDR3 loop spans 16 amino acids. With 6 bases clipped from V and 0 bases from J, the junction kept 5 bases outside the gene matches. CDR3: CASRGLAGTSSYEQYF. As DNA, the CDR3 is TGTGCCAGCAGGGGACTAGCGGGGACGAGCTCCTACGAGCAGTACTTC.

This chain uses TRBV19 with TRBJ2-1; 10 bases map to TRBD2. The CDR3 loop spans 19 amino acids. The V gene end was trimmed by 3 bases and the J gene end by 0 bases; junction bases not matched to a gene: 11. Per the germline V gene, CDR1 is LNHDA and CDR2 is SQIVND (reference sequence). The DNA of the CDR3 is TGTGCCAGTAGTATGGATCCCTATAGCGGGAGGAGCTCCTACAATGAGCAGTTCTTC. This encodes CASSMDPYSGRSSYNEQFF. Variable domain in full (rest from reference TRBV19 and TRBJ2-1): DGGITQSPKYLFRKEGQNVTLSCEQNLNHDAMYWYRQDPGQGLRLIYYSQIVNDFQKGDIAEGYSVSREKKESFPLTVTSAQKNPTAFYLCASSMDPYSGRSSYNEQFFGPGTRLTVL.

This chain links TRBV27 with TRBJ2-6; D gene unclear. Germline-derived CDR1 and CDR2 are MNHEY and SMNVEV (reference sequence). The CDR3 extends over 15 amino acids. V lost 3 bases to trimming and J lost 0 bases, with 6 bases between them. This chain's CDR3 is CASSFQYSGANVLTF. For the CDR3, the DNA is TGTGCCAGCAGTTTCCAATACTCTGGGGCCAACGTCCTGACTTTC.

The CDR3 bases are TGTGCCAGCTCACTTGGAAGCAGGCTACTGAACACTGAAGCTTTCTTT. Its translation: CASSLGSRLLNTEAFF. The chain joins TRBV18 to TRBJ1-1; D gene uncertain. From germline, CDR1 is KGHSH and CDR2 LQKENI. The V gene lost 4 bases and the J gene lost 0 bases, with 15 bases spanning the gap. The CDR3 is 16 residues long.

This chain joins TRBV10-2 and TRBJ1-5, with D possibly TRBD1 on 5 matching bases. The CDR3 has 19 amino acids. V lost 5 bases to trimming and J lost 0 bases, with 23 bases between them. Germline assignment: CDR1 WSHSY and CDR2 SAAADI. The CDR3 protein is CASSSLGPEGLGSNQPQHF. CDR3 bases: TGCGCCAGCAGTTCTTTGGGCCCTGAGGGGTTGGGTAGCAATCAGCCCCAGCATTTT.